This T cell receptor beta chain was identified during a study of blood T cells in healthy people across ages (dated by TCRdb to between 2014 and 2016). Regarding the research as a whole: In model experiments, template switching captured roughly one uniquely barcoded TCR beta cDNA molecule for every two T cells. Four age groups were formed from the donors: young (average approximately 16 years), middle-aged (approximately 39), aged (approximately 60) and long-lived (less than 85). The study analyzed two additional independent replicas of 1 million unique cDNA reads from the same blood draw for two donors, one aged 18 to 29 and one aged 80 or older. To avoid experimental bias, donors of different ages were spread randomly across the sequencing lanes. Using deep sequencing normalized with unique cDNA molecular identifiers, the study measured how TCR beta repertoire diversity changes with age.

The donors were a few dozen Caucasian individuals from Russia, aged roughly 6 to 100 years, who were systemically healthy. Around 10 milliliters of peripheral blood were collected from each donor into EDTA-treated Vacutainer tubes. Ficoll-Paque density-gradient centrifugation was used to isolate PBMCs, with at least 6.5 million obtained per sample. Trizol reagent was used to extract total RNA from the PBMCs, yielding at least 6 micrograms per sample. For every donor, flow cytometry on a PBMC aliquot measured the percentage of naive CD45RAhigh/CD27high T cells. Regarding this clonotype: Its antigen specificity is not known. No base quality values were provided; no much bigger clone lies one nucleotide off.

The protocol used for the library was 5' RACE. TCRdb lists the instrument as Illumina HiSeq 2500. A second roughly 6 to 11 cycle PCR used a sample-barcoded 5' primer and a J-beta primer mix. A template-switch 5' adaptor carrying 12 random nucleotides introduced a unique molecular identifier onto each TCR beta cDNA molecule. Each sample yielded at least 2.5 million CDR3-containing paired-end reads. All of the RNA was converted into first-strand cDNA using the Mint cDNA synthesis kit, with a TRBC-specific oligonucleotide serving as the primer. After uracil-DNA glycosylase treatment, a first 18-cycle PCR used universal primers M1SS and BC2_uni_R on all cDNA. In the original analysis: Normalization of each sample was performed by random selection of 1 million high-quality reads, each carrying a distinct molecular identifier. Instead of being binned into consensus sequences, reads that shared molecular identifiers were thrown out. MiTCR, run with a Q25 quality threshold and the strictest error-elimination algorithm, handled CDR3 identification, clonotype clustering and error correction. A nonparametric unseen species model with Euler transformation was used to estimate a lower bound on total TCR beta diversity. TCRdb reanalyzed the raw reads on its own, using fastp at Q25 for trimming and MiXCR for clone calling, and kept in-frame beta chains. Every CDR3 protein is listed once, alongside the most common genes and DNA of its rows. These V and J calls derive from TCRdb rather than the authors' analysis. The sample has roughly 720,000 distinct CDR3 sequences on record, about 55% of them singletons. The top ten clonotypes cover about two fifths of the sample.

Results the study describes overall, beyond this receptor: Because profiling used bulk unsorted PBMCs, naive and antigen-experienced compartments could not be compared conclusively. Estimates of total diversity from one million sequenced T cells were regarded as lower bounds and underestimates. Compared with the aged group, more naive CD4+ T cells, fewer expanded clones and increased TCR diversity were shown by the long-lived group, suggesting age selection. The CMV infection status of donors was not known, potentially confounding age-related changes in expanded clonotypes. The percentage of naive T cells measured by flow cytometry correlated strongly with observed TCR beta diversity. As age increased, observed TCR beta diversity per million T cells dropped in a roughly linear way, and a significant reduction was already evident by age 40.

CDR1 and CDR2 are read off the germline V gene (reference sequence) as SGHKS and YYEKEE. The CDR3 runs 16 residues from the cysteine to the phenylalanine. Only CDR3 DNA remains: 48 bases, in frame from the first base. The trim is 4 bases for V and 3 bases for J, with a gap of 17 bases between the germline ends. The receptor's source is a man aged 80 or over in good health. The chain uses TRBV5-5 and TRBJ1-5; 6 matching bases give a weak D call of TRBD1. Sequenced: blood. The sequenced DNA: TGTGCCAGCAGCCGGATGGGGGGCGAATCCAATCAGCCCCAGCATTTT. Its translation is CASSRMGGESNQPQHF.